What follows describes a single TCR beta chain. Its antigen has not been determined. No quality values exist for individual bases; no much larger clone is one base distant. CDR1 SGHTA and CDR2 FQGNSA were looked up in the germline V gene. Taken from cysteine to phenylalanine, the CDR3 has 16 residues. Only the CDR3 DNA is retained, 48 bases long and in frame from the first base. Clipping removes 5 bases from V and 5 bases from J, with 9 as the unmatched junction base count. This sample is part of a study of beta chain features in type 1 diabetes listed by TCRdb under 2018. About the study as a whole: Mean age, gender distribution, total cell number and subset yield did not differ between patients and healthy donors. A total of about 110,000,000 sorted cells were examined across all samples, and a strong correlation was observed between cell number per subset and RNA yield. The study compared TCRB repertoires of sorted circulating CD4+ T cell subsets between recently diagnosed type 1 diabetes patients and matched healthy donors. Regulatory and stem cell-like memory subsets were obtained from only 8 patients and roughly 8 healthy donors, while naive and central memory subsets were obtained from all 30 or so donors.

From each donor, a single peripheral blood sample of about 100 mL on average was drawn into heparinised tubes. Using a panel that included CD45RO, CCR7, CD25, CD127, CD95 and CD27, naive, central memory, regulatory and stem cell-like memory CD4+ T cells were sorted on a BD FACSAria II. Every sorted population had a purity above 95%. Right away, PBMCs were isolated by Lymphoprep density gradient centrifugation and were stained directly, with no culture step. To minimize batch effects, samples were stained and sorted in pairs, one healthy donor with one patient per experiment. The entire isolated RNA was reverse transcribed using the High Capacity cDNA Reverse Transcription Kit, and thus expressed TCRB transcripts were sequenced. Naive, central memory and regulatory T cell samples underwent deep immunoSEQ sequencing, averaging around 4 million total reads per sample. Sorted cells were lysed in RLT buffer and RNA was extracted with DNase-treated RNeasy Micro or Mini kits, depending on cell number. To prevent cross-contamination, every cell subset was processed on its own, while patient and healthy donor samples were processed together. Using the immunoSEQ multiplex PCR, TCRB sequences were amplified from cDNA into 87-bp fragments spanning the CDR3 region. Amplicons were sequenced on the Illumina HiSeq platform. The source study handled its data this way. PCR bias was corrected computationally using synthetic template baselines, and reads within Hamming distance 2 were collapsed, with unmergeable singletons discarded. Reads were aligned against IMGT to assign V, D and J genes, CDR3 length and insertions or deletions at six rearrangement sites. Clonotype counts were normalized to sorted cell number within each subset before computing true diversity and Gini coefficients with the tcR R package. The overlap coefficient, calculated on TCRB nucleotide sequences, was used to measure repertoire sharing. This immuneACCESS table, as held by TCRdb, lists in-frame sequences with V and J called but not all clones. Of the missing ones, under half trace to an unresolved V gene in checked studies; the others have no known cause. Clone size and V and J calls were adopted from that table, with D and trimming inferred from the DNA. In all, the sample holds about 150,000 clones, and 7% to 10% of those were seen once. Of the sample, 0.55% to 0.85% is held by the ten largest clones.

The paper's findings and limits, for the study overall: Shorter templates might have been favored by PCR, but patient and control samples were amplified and corrected together, so both groups would have been affected equally by any skew. Only small numbers of individuals were included in the HLA sub-analyses, which left unresolved whether HLA type had any influence on TCRB rearrangement. Patients with type 1 diabetes made fewer insertions and deleted more nucleotides at VDJ recombination sites, implying thymic rearrangement abnormalities. Because cDNA was sequenced instead of genomic DNA, activated cells with high expression could be over-represented, although the groups did not differ in activation or CD3 levels. Naive, central memory and regulatory TCRB repertoires appeared to be more alike among patients than among healthy donors. A moderate but significant shortening of TCRB CDR3 length was observed in type 1 diabetes patients in all four CD4+ subsets.

The TCR originated in a man aged 18 to 35 in good health. The chain was built from TRBV7-2 and TRBJ1-3; 10 central nucleotides agree with TRBD1. The specimen was central memory CD4+ T cells from blood. The CDR3 region: CASSRPGQGIRNTIYF. Read as DNA, the sequence is TGTGCCAGCAGCCGGCCGGGACAGGGGATACGAAACACCATATATTTT.